These T cell receptor beta chains were read from a single sample in a study of technical replicates of blood from a handful of donors. The repertoire was sequenced with immunoSEQ multiplex PCR; TCRdb's copy has only in-frame clones and lacks some. The sample has around 90,000 clones; 94% are singletons. Sequencing was performed on T cells isolated from PBMCs. The receptors stem from a human donor in good health. Both conserved end residues are part of each CDR3. D genes are given only for firm matches. Rows give clone size only sometimes, using once, few, many, or a class for an expanded clone.

TRBJ1-5	.	.	TRBV21-1	TGTGCCAGCAGCCCCCAGTGGGGGGATAGCAATCAGCCCCAGCATTTT	CASSPQWGDSNQPQHF
TRBJ2-1	.	.	TRBV5-1	TGCGCCAGCAGCTCACAGGGTGCCTATTCCTACAATGAGCAGTTCTTC	CASSSQGAYSYNEQFF
TRBJ2-1	TRBD2	.	TRBV27	TGTGCCAGCAGTGGACTAGGTTCGGGGAATGAGCAGTTCTTC	CASSGLGSGNEQFF
TRBJ1-1	.	once	TRBV7-9	TGTGCCAGTGATACCGGCCGGGGGGGGGACACTGAAGCTTTCTTT	CASDTGRGGDTEAFF
TRBJ2-1	TRBD2	.	TRBV28	TGTGCCAGCAGCACTTCGAGCGGGACGATCTACAATGAGCAGTTCTTC	CASSTSSGTIYNEQFF
TRBJ1-2	.	.	TRBV4-1	TGCGCCAGCAGCCAAGATGCCCGCAGGGGCGCGCGCTATGGCTACACCTTC	CASSQDARRGARYGYTF
TRBJ2-7	TRBD2	.	TRBV27	TGTGCCAGCAGGGTACTAGCGGAAACCTACGAGCAGTACTTC	CASRVLAETYEQYF
TRBJ2-5	.	.	TRBV6-6	TGTGCCAGCACCTCGCGGGACTTCCAAGAGACCCAGTACTTC	CASTSRDFQETQYF
TRBJ1-2	.	.	TRBV5-1	TGCGCCAGCAGCTTGTCCCAGGGGAGGGACTATGGCTACACCTTC	CASSLSQGRDYGYTF
TRBJ2-2	.	.	TRBV5-1	TGCGCCAGCAGCTTGAAGGAGTTGGGGGGGGCATTTGCCGGGGAGCTGTTTTTT	CASSLKELGGAFAGELFF
TRBJ1-3	.	.	TRBV29-1	TGCAGCGTGCCCTATGCTGGAAACACCATATATTTT	CSVPYAGNTIYF
TRBJ1-1	.	.	TRBV28	TGTGCCAGCAGTTCGACGGGGTATGGGGGAGGCACTGAAGCTTTCTTT	CASSSTGYGGGTEAFF
TRBJ1-1	TRBD1	once	TRBV19	TGTGCCAGTAGTTCGGACAGGGGGGTAAGCACTGAAGCTTTCTTT	CASSSDRGVSTEAFF
TRBJ2-3	.	.	TRBV5-1	TGCGCCAGCAGCTTGGGGGTAGCGGCCAGCACAGATACGCAGTATTTT	CASSLGVAASTDTQYF
TRBJ2-1	TRBD2	.	TRBV2	TGTGCCAGCAGTGATTTCGCCGGTCTAGCGGTGGACAATGAGCAGTTCTTC	CASSDFAGLAVDNEQFF
TRBJ2-5	TRBD1	.	TRBV7-9	TGTGCCACCACAACTCCAGGGGGCAGAGAGACCCAGTACTTC	CATTTPGGRETQYF
TRBJ1-5	.	.	TRBV7-2	TGTGCCAGCAGCATAGGACTAGGGAGAGGGATGGGCAATCAGCCCCAGCATTTT	CASSIGLGRGMGNQPQHF
TRBJ2-1	TRBD2	.	TRBV5-1	TGCGCCAGCAGCTGGTCATCGGGGGGCTACAATGAGCAGTTCTTC	CASSWSSGGYNEQFF
TRBJ2-3	.	.	TRBV11-3	TGTGCCAGCAGCTTAGGCAGGTCAGGGATGAGCACAGATACGCAGTATTTT	CASSLGRSGMSTDTQYF
TRBJ1-3	.	.	TRBV6-1	TGTGCCAGCAGACTCGGAAACACCATATATTTT	CASRLGNTIYF
TRBJ2-2	TRBD1	.	TRBV7-8	TGTGCCAGCAGCTTAGTGAGGACAGGGGACACCGGGGAGCTGTTTTTT	CASSLVRTGDTGELFF
TRBJ1-5	.	.	TRBV19	TGTGCCAGTAGTATTGCGGGGAGCAATCAGCCCCAGCATTTT	CASSIAGSNQPQHF
TRBJ2-2	.	.	TRBV5-4	TGTGCCAGCAGCTCACAGTATACGAACACCGGGGAGCTGTTTTTT	CASSSQYTNTGELFF
TRBJ2-5	.	.	TRBV29-1	TGCAGCGTTGTATTACAGGGAAGACGGGAGACCCAGTACTTC	CSVVLQGRRETQYF
TRBJ2-5	.	.	TRBV10-1	TGCGCCAGCAGTGGTAGAGAGACCCAGTACTTC	CASSGRETQYF
TRBJ2-7	TRBD1	.	TRBV28	TGTGCCAGCAGCCCCATCCCGACAGGGGTACGCGCGGGTACTTACGAGCAGTACTTC	CASSPIPTGVRAGTYEQYF
TRBJ2-1	.	.	TRBV7-9	TGTGCCAGCAGCTTAGCTGCCAGCTCCTACAATGAGCAGTTCTTC	CASSLAASSYNEQFF
TRBJ2-7	TRBD2	once	TRBV10-3	TGTGCCATCAGGGACAAAGGTAAGCGGGAATTCTACGAGCAGTACTTC	CAIRDKGKREFYEQYF
TRBJ1-3	.	.	TRBV7-8	TGTGCCAGCAGCAATACAGACTACTCTGGAAACACCATATATTTT	CASSNTDYSGNTIYF
TRBJ2-5	TRBD2	once	TRBV2	TGTGCCAGCACCGGGCGGGAGGAAGAGACCCAGTACTTC	CASTGREEETQYF
TRBJ2-1	.	.	TRBV28	TGTGCCAGCAGTTTACTTGGACGGGATGGGGATGAGCAGTTCTTC	CASSLLGRDGDEQFF
TRBJ2-5	TRBD2	.	TRBV4-1	TGCGCCAGCAGCCAAGAACGAGCTAGCGGGAGGGCCCAAGAGACCCAGTACTTC	CASSQERASGRAQETQYF
TRBJ1-1	.	.	TRBV14	TGTGCCAGCAGCCAATATAGCAGTGAAGCTTTCTTT	CASSQYSSEAFF